Below, 8 T cell receptor beta chains from the same sample are listed, as sequenced in a study of beta chain features in type 1 diabetes. Whole-study findings and limits: Among patients with Type 1 diabetes, TCRB CDR3s were moderately but significantly shorter in every one of the four CD4+ subsets.

Antigens of these TCRs are unknown. The study reverse transcribed the entire isolated RNA, so it sequenced expressed TCRB transcripts. Generated by immunoSEQ multiplex PCR, the TCRdb table keeps only in-frame clones and is missing some. This table holds 200,000 to 250,000 clones, about 15% found once. Sequencing was done on a sample of naive CD4+ T cells from blood. Every receptor here comes from a man aged 30-40 years with type 1 diabetes.

This chain connects TRBV9 to TRBJ2-1; 8 bases are a match to TRBD2. V was pared by 4 bases and J by 10 bases, with 13 bases of the junction left unmatched. The CDR3 totals 15 residues. Germline V gene lookup returns CDR1 SGDLS and CDR2 YYNGEE. The CDR3 coding sequence is TGTGCCAGCAGCCAGACCGGGACTAGAGAGGAGGAGCAGTTCTTC. Translated, it gives CASSQTGTREEEQFF.

This clone has more than one count but fewer than ten. The chain recombines TRBV27 with TRBJ2-1, with 8 bases aligning to TRBD2. The CDR3 runs 15 residues. Germline CDR1 and CDR2: MNHEY and SMNVEV (reference sequence). The V segment lost 5 bases and the J segment 0 bases; nucleotides outside the gene matches: 3. The CDR3 sequence is CASSAGGASYNEQFF. CDR3 bases: TGTGCCAGCAGTGCCGGGGGGGCCTCCTACAATGAGCAGTTCTTC.

The chain links TRBV19 to TRBJ2-7, with TRBD2 matching 14 bases. The V and J ends lost 3 bases and 4 bases, in that order; junction bases with no gene match: 8. Germline lookup yields CDR1 LNHDA and CDR2 SQIVND (reference sequence). The CDR3 loop spans 17 amino acids. CDR3 DNA: TGTGCCAGTAGTATTTCACCGGGACTAGCGGGAGTTTACGAGCAGTACTTC. It is translated as CASSISPGLAGVYEQYF.

The CDR3 DNA reads as TGTGCCAGCAGAACGACAGGGTTGGGGAATTCACCCCTCCACTTT. Its translation: CASRTTGLGNSPLHF. V gene TRBV6-5 combines with J gene TRBJ1-6; 7 nucleotides match TRBD1. V trimming: 6 bases; J trimming: 7 bases; junction bases outside the gene matches: 9. The CDR3 is 15 amino acids. Looked up from germline, CDR1 is MNHEY and CDR2 is SVGAGI.

The gene calls are TRBV6-1 and TRBJ2-3; D possibly corresponds to TRBD1 (6 bases). Germline lookup yields CDR1 MNHNS and CDR2 SASEGT. V gave up 8 bases and J gave up 2 bases, with 11 bases separating them. The CDR3 totals 13 residues. DNA of the CDR3: TGTGCCAGCGAGGGGGACCTCACAGATACGCAGTATTTT. Translation: CASEGDLTDTQYF.

This chain joins TRBV7-9 and TRBJ2-2, with 11 positions matching TRBD1. J lost 4 bases, V lost 5 bases, and 6 bases had no gene match. In germline, CDR1 is SEHNR, CDR2 FQNEAQ (reference sequence). This CDR3 is built from 16 residues. CDR3 in amino acids: CASSRGQGAVTGELFF. The DNA for the CDR3 is TGTGCCAGCAGCCGAGGACAGGGGGCGGTCACCGGGGAGCTGTTTTTT. Complete variable domain (other parts from reference TRBV7-9 and TRBJ2-2): DTGVSQNPRHKITKRGQNVTFRCDPISEHNRLYWYRQTLGQGPEFLTYFQNEAQLEKSRLLSDRFSAERPKGSFSTLEIQRTEQGDSAMYLCASSRGQGAVTGELFFGEGSRLTVL.

The V call is TRBV2, the J call TRBJ2-1; D might be TRBD2 (5 bases). CDR1 is SNHLY, CDR2 FYNNEI, per germline. Trimming removed 2 bases from V and 4 bases from J, with 15 bases in between. The CDR3 sequence is 16 residues long. The chain's CDR3 is CASSELTKREYNEQFF. The CDR3 DNA reads TGTGCCAGCAGTGAATTGACAAAGAGGGAATACAATGAGCAGTTCTTC.

This clone appeared a few times. The V call is TRBV19, the J call TRBJ2-7; tentative D call: TRBD1 (5 bases). The CDR3 is 14 residues long. The V end lost 3 bases, the J end lost 5 bases, and 14 bases lay between the germline ends. CDR1 and CDR2 from the germline V gene are LNHDA and SQIVND (reference sequence). CDR3 nucleotide sequence: TGTGCCAGTAGTATGGGGCAGGGAAGCAACGAGCAGTACTTC. Amino acids: CASSMGQGSNEQYF.